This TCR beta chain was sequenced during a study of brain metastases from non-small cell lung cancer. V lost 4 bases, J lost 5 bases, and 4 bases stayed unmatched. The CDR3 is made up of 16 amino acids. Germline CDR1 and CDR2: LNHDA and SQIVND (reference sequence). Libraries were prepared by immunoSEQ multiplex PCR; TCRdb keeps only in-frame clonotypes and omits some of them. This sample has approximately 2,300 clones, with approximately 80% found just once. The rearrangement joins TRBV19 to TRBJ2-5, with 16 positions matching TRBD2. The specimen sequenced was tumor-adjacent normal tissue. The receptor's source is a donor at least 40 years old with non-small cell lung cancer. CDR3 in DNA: TGTGCCAGTAGTACGGGGACTAGCGGGAGGGGGGAGACCCAGTACTTC. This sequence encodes CASSTGTSGRGETQYF.